A single sample gave rise to the 29 T cell receptor beta chains below, sequenced in a study of regulatory T cells in long-lasting Graves disease. Library construction for TCR beta used iRepertoire HTBI primers and Arm-PCR of CDR3 regions. TCRdb analysed the multiplex PCR reads with MiXCR anew, one entry per CDR3 protein. The sample records over 250,000 distinct CDR3 sequences, 22% being singletons. Time point defined: persistent/refractory GD, antithyroid drugs over 5 years with positive TRAb. The authors made the TCR library using RNA they extracted from PBMCs. Sequenced material: peripheral blood mononuclear cells (PBMCs), taken when the disease was refractory, from a patient treated with antithyroid drugs. Receptor source: a female donor with Graves disease.

The chain joins TRBV19 to TRBJ1-5; TRBD1 aligns across 7 bases. The ends lost 5 bases at V and 5 bases at J; junction bases unmatched: 6. The CDR3 has 14 amino acids. Per germline, CDR1 LNHDA and CDR2 SQIVND (reference sequence). CDR3 amino acids: CASSRGTEDQPQHF. CDR3 bases: TGTGCCAGTAGTCGAGGGACAGAGGATCAGCCCCAGCATTTT. The full variable domain, completed using reference TRBV19 and TRBJ1-5, is DGGITQSPKYLFRKEGQNVTLSCEQNLNHDAMYWYRQDPGQGLRLIYYSQIVNDFQKGDIAEGYSVSREKKESFPLTVTSAQKNPTAFYLCASSRGTEDQPQHFGDGTRLSIL.

This CDR3 is CASSSGVLSTDTQYF. The CDR3 DNA reads TGTGCCAGCAGTTCCGGAGTCCTTAGCACAGATACGCAGTATTTT. V is TRBV28 and J is TRBJ2-3, with no clear D. Germline CDR1 reads MDHEN; CDR2 reads SYDVKM. The CDR3 extends over 15 amino acids. The germline V and J ends were trimmed by 4 bases and 0 bases, with 11 bases remaining between them.

V is TRBV19 and J is TRBJ2-2; D may be TRBD1 or TRBD2 (6 bases each). This CDR3 spans 13 amino acids. CDR1 is LNHDA and CDR2 is SQIVND in the germline V gene (reference sequence). The ends were cut back, 4 bases at V and 4 bases at J, with 7 bases in the middle. CDR3 nucleotide sequence: TGTGCCAGTAGTAAGGGGGGCACCGGGGAGCTGTTTTTT. This encodes CASSKGGTGELFF.

Note on this clonotype: This may arise from a read error, as a much more abundant clone is one base away. This chain joins TRBV2 and TRBJ2-7; 11 bases align to TRBD1. Germline V gene data show CDR1 as SNHLY and CDR2 as FYNNEI. The CDR3 has 13 residues. This chain's CDR3 is CVVPGQGGYEQYF. The CDR3 DNA sequence: TGTGTCGTCCCGGGACAGGGGGGTTACGAGCAGTACTTC.

The chain combines TRBV28 with TRBJ2-1; D might be TRBD2 (5 bases). V lost 5 bases, J lost 2 bases, and 19 bases lay in between. The CDR3 runs to 17 residues. CDR1 is MDHEN, CDR2 SYDVKM, per germline. This chain's CDR3 is CASSPPRQDGAYNEQFF. The CDR3 DNA sequence: TGTGCCAGCAGTCCCCCTCGGCAGGACGGGGCCTACAATGAGCAGTTCTTC.

V and J are TRBV7-8 and TRBJ2-2; D is unresolved. Germline V CDR1 and CDR2: SGHVS, FQNEAQ. CDR3 length equals 13 residues. V was trimmed by 5 bases and J by 6 bases, leaving 10 bases between them. CDR3 region: CASSALLAGELFF. The CDR3, as DNA: TGTGCCAGCAGCGCCCTCCTAGCCGGGGAGCTGTTTTTT.

This clonotype was counted only a few times. The chain uses TRBV30 and TRBJ1-5; D may be TRBD1 (6 bases). In germline, CDR1 is GTSNPN, CDR2 SVGIG (reference sequence). This CDR3 has 15 residues. Trimming removed 0 bases at V and 1 base at J, with 10 bases between. The CDR3 coding sequence is TGTGCCTGGAGTGTAACGGGGGCGAGCAATCAGCCCCAGCATTTT. It is translated as CAWSVTGASNQPQHF.

The gene calls are TRBV27 and TRBJ2-3; 8 bases fit TRBD2. The CDR3 has 16 amino acids. J lost 0 bases, V lost 3 bases, and 5 bases had no gene match. CDR1 MNHEY and CDR2 SMNVEV come from the germline V gene (reference sequence). CDR3 region: CASSLTSVSSTDTQYF. In DNA form, the CDR3 reads TGTGCCAGCAGTTTGACTAGCGTATCTAGCACAGATACGCAGTATTTT.

This clonotype has ten or more counts. The CDR3 nucleotides read TGCAGTGCTCGAAGCCCTGGACTCCACGAGCAGTACTTC. Protein product: CSARSPGLHEQYF. The V gene is TRBV20-1, the J gene TRBJ2-7; TRBD2 might be the D (5 bases). The germline CDR1 and CDR2 sequences are DFQATT and SNEGSKA (reference sequence). V was shortened by 5 bases and J by 5 bases, with 16 bases between the two germline ends. This CDR3 comprises 13 residues.

Many counts were recorded for this clonotype. The rearrangement joins TRBV7-2 to TRBJ1-1; 7 positions agree with TRBD1. Germline CDR1 and CDR2: SGHTA and FQGNSA. V was pared by 4 bases and J by 9 bases, with 8 bases of the junction left unmatched. CDR3 length: 13 residues. CDR3 amino acids: CASSSETGRKAFF. Here the CDR3 DNA reads TGTGCCAGCAGCTCAGAGACAGGGAGGAAAGCTTTCTTT.

V usage is TRBV9 and J usage is TRBJ1-4; maybe TRBD1 (6 bases). Trimming removed 3 bases at V and 8 bases at J, with 23 bases between. Germline values: CDR1 SGDLS, CDR2 YYNGEE. The CDR3 runs to 17 residues. In DNA, the CDR3 is TGTGCCAGCAGCGATTACGGAGATGGGGGGCCAGAAGAAAAACTGTTTTTT. It yields the protein CASSDYGDGGPEEKLFF.

This clonotype appeared many times. The rearrangement joins TRBV2 to TRBJ2-3; D perhaps matches TRBD1 (5 bases). The germline gives CDR1 SNHLY, CDR2 FYNNEI. The CDR3 spans 15 residues. Deletions cut 3 bases from V and 8 bases from J, with 18 bases between. The CDR3 DNA sequence: TGTGCCAGCAGTGATAGCAGGGTCGAGCCTATTACGCAGTATTTT. Translated, it gives CASSDSRVEPITQYF.

Only a few counts were recorded for this clonotype. The chain uses TRBV27 and TRBJ2-2, with D possibly TRBD1 on 6 matching bases. CDR3 length: 15 amino acids. Germline V gene lookup returns CDR1 MNHEY and CDR2 SMNVEV (reference sequence). V lost 3 bases to trimming and J lost 7 bases, with 15 bases between them. The CDR3 DNA is TGTGCCAGCAGTTTCGGCAGGGGATGGGGCGGGGAGCTGTTTTTT. Translating gives CASSFGRGWGGELFF.

This clonotype was seen ten or more times. V is TRBV7-2 and J is TRBJ2-5; 9 positions agree with TRBD2. Germline lookup yields CDR1 SGHTA and CDR2 FQGNSA. Trimming removed 5 bases from V and 2 bases from J; junction bases left unmatched: 9. The CDR3 spans 16 residues. The CDR3 region has the DNA TGTGCCAGCAGCCTCACCCAGACTAGCGGTCAAGAGACCCAGTACTTC. This translates into CASSLTQTSGQETQYF.

The chain joins TRBV3-1 to TRBJ1-3, with 8 positions matching TRBD1. This CDR3 is built from 14 residues. The V gene end was trimmed by 5 bases and the J gene end by 3 bases; junction bases not matched to a gene: 3. The germline CDR1 and CDR2 sequences are LGHDT and YNNKEL (reference sequence). This CDR3 is CASSTGTGGNTIYF. CDR3 DNA: TGTGCCAGCAGCACCGGGACAGGTGGAAACACCATATATTTT. The full variable domain, in which reference TRBV3-1 and TRBJ1-3 provide the parts outside the CDR3, is DTAVSQTPKYLVTQMGNDKSIKCEQNLGHDTMYWYKQDSKKFLKIMFSYNNKELIINETVPNRFSPKSPDKAHLNLHINSLELGDSAVYFCASSTGTGGNTIYFGEGSWLTVV.

The chain employs TRBV11-2 and TRBJ2-1; D ambiguous. This CDR3 contains 15 residues. Germline values: CDR1 SGHAT, CDR2 FQNNGV. Between the trimmed V and J ends, which lost 2 bases and 0 bases, there was a span of 8 bases. Here the CDR3 DNA reads TGTGCCAGCAGCTTAACGAGTAACTCCTACAATGAGCAGTTCTTC. Its protein is CASSLTSNSYNEQFF.

This clonotype has at least ten counts. The chain links TRBV29-1 to TRBJ2-2; no clear D gene. Between the trimmed V and J ends, which lost 3 bases and 4 bases, there was a span of 9 bases. Germline loops: CDR1 SQVTM, CDR2 ANQGSEA. CDR3 size: 13 residues. For the CDR3, the DNA is TGCAGCGTTGACCGGACGGCCACCGGGGAGCTGTTTTTT. It yields the protein CSVDRTATGELFF.

This chain links TRBV4-3 with TRBJ1-1; D not certain. This CDR3 region has 15 residues. The ends were cut back, 0 bases at V and 0 bases at J, with 8 bases in the middle. The germline gives CDR1 LGHNA, CDR2 YSLEER. The CDR3 spells CASSQDAELNTEAFF. CDR3 in DNA: TGCGCCAGCAGCCAAGATGCAGAGTTGAACACTGAAGCTTTCTTT.

This clonotype was seen repeatedly, ten times or more. This chain uses TRBV15 with TRBJ2-4, with a tentative D call TRBD2 (6 bases). The CDR3 is made up of 14 amino acids. Between the trimmed V and J ends, which lost 0 bases and 8 bases, there was a span of 11 bases. Per germline, CDR1 LNHNV and CDR2 YYDKDF (reference sequence). The CDR3, as DNA: TGTGCCACCAGCAGAGACGGGGGTGCGGACATTCAGTACTTC. Its protein product is CATSRDGGADIQYF.

This clonotype was counted only a few times. This chain uses TRBV7-9 with TRBJ2-5; the match to TRBD2 covers 8 bases. CDR3 length equals 15 residues. Trimming removed 1 base from V and 4 bases from J; junction bases left unmatched: 5. Germline lookup yields CDR1 SEHNR and CDR2 FQNEAQ (reference sequence). In DNA form, the CDR3 reads TGTGCCAGCAGCTTAGGTAGCGGGATCGGAGAGACCCAGTACTTC. Amino acid sequence: CASSLGSGIGETQYF.

This chain joins TRBV20-1 and TRBJ2-7; 11 bases agree with TRBD2. The trim removed 3 bases at V and 4 bases at J, leaving 14 bases unmatched. The CDR3 runs 17 residues. Germline CDR1 reads DFQATT; CDR2 reads SNEGSKA (reference sequence). CDR3 sequence (DNA): TGCAGTGCTAGGGCGTGGGACACTTGGACTAGCGGGTACGAGCAGTACTTC. It codes for CSARAWDTWTSGYEQYF.

In its sample, this clonotype was seen a few times. The DNA for the CDR3 is TGTGCCAGCAGCGTAGGATTGGGGGAAGTGGAGGGCTACACCTTC. Translated, it gives CASSVGLGEVEGYTF. V is TRBV9 and J is TRBJ1-2; D is perhaps TRBD1 (5 bases). CDR3 length: 15 residues. The germline V gene encodes CDR1 SGDLS and CDR2 YYNGEE. The V and J ends lost 0 bases and 8 bases respectively, with 17 bases between them.

This clonotype was seen many times. The chain is built from TRBV6-1 and TRBJ1-5, with a possible D match to TRBD1 (5 bases). The germline V gene has CDR1 MNHNS and CDR2 SASEGT. Trimming left V 0 bases short and J 5 bases short, with 14 bases between. The CDR3 is 16 amino acids. This chain's CDR3 is CASSEAEGSSHQPQHF. Here the CDR3 DNA reads TGTGCCAGCAGTGAAGCGGAGGGGTCGTCCCATCAGCCCCAGCATTTT.

The chain employs TRBV6-2 or TRBV6-3 and TRBJ2-2, with 11 bases identical to TRBD2. Germline assignment: CDR1 MNHEY and CDR2 SVGEGT. V lost 7 bases and J lost 6; bases outside the gene matches: 10. The CDR3 totals 16 residues. CDR3 DNA: TGTGCCAGCACCCCCCGACTAGCGGGGTCCCCCGGGGAGCTGTTTTTT. Residues: CASTPRLAGSPGELFF.

The chain carries TRBV29-1 and TRBJ2-3, with 9 nucleotides matching TRBD1. V lost 6 bases to trimming and J lost 6 bases; unmatched junction nucleotides: 16. The length of the CDR3 is 16 residues. Per germline, CDR1 SQVTM and CDR2 ANQGSEA. CDR3 coding DNA: TGCAGCGTCCGCAAGGGGAGGACAGGGGCAAGGGATACGCAGTATTTT. It translates to CSVRKGRTGARDTQYF.

This sequence joins TRBV5-1 and TRBJ1-1, with D hard to call. The CDR3 consists of 16 residues. Trimming removed 0 bases at V and 4 bases at J, with 16 bases between. Germline CDR1 is SGHRS and CDR2 is YFSETQ. This CDR3 reads CASSLVGGLGATEAFF. The CDR3, as DNA: TGCGCCAGCAGCTTGGTAGGAGGCTTGGGAGCCACTGAAGCTTTCTTT.

On this clonotype: This could be a read error, since a much larger clone is one nucleotide away. V and J are TRBV6-1 and TRBJ2-7, with a tentative D call TRBD1 (6 bases). Germline V gives CDR1 MNHNS, CDR2 SASEGT. This CDR3 spans 13 amino acids. The DNA of the CDR3 is TGTGCCAGCAGTCCTCCGACAGGCCACGAGCAGTGCTTC. It encodes CASSPPTGHEQCF.

This clonotype has a handful of counts. The chain joins TRBV18 to TRBJ2-7; 8 positions match TRBD2. The CDR3 contains 14 residues. V was pared by 4 bases and J by 5 bases, with 7 bases of the junction left unmatched. Germline V CDR1 and CDR2: KGHSH, LQKENI. The CDR3: CASSLSSGLDEQYF. The CDR3 bases are TGTGCCAGCTCACTTTCTAGCGGGCTAGACGAGCAGTACTTC.

This clonotype was seen only a few times. The chain joins TRBV10-3 to TRBJ1-2; no reliable D call. The CDR3 contains 14 residues. CDR1 is ENHRY, CDR2 SYGVKD, per germline. Trimming left V 10 bases short and J 2 bases short, with 17 bases between. CDR3 in DNA: TGTGCCACGGAAGCGGGTGACACCAACTATGGCTACACCTTC. Its protein is CATEAGDTNYGYTF.